This TCR beta chain was profiled in a study of blood T cell repertoires in COVID-19. Per the authors' pipeline: The authors estimated nucleated cell counts from reference gene primer amplification. This table comes from immunoSEQ multiplex PCR, and its TCRdb copy is limited to in-frame clones, with some not included. The V and J calls and the clone size are those of that table, but D and trimming were determined from the DNA. The sample yields around 100,000 clones, approximately 84% seen once. V was pared by 0 bases and J by 8 bases, with 21 bases of the junction left unmatched. The CDR3 sequence is 21 residues long. Germline CDR1 SGHRS, CDR2 YFSETQ.

Sequenced input: peripheral blood. The TCR sequence derives from a man aged 60-69 years with acute or convalescent COVID-19. The rearrangement links TRBV5-1 to TRBJ2-1; 12 positions agree with TRBD2. The CDR3 bases are TGCGCCAGCAGCTTGGTTTCGGCGGGGGCGCTTAGACTAGCGGGAGAGGATGAGCAGTTCTTC. This encodes CASSLVSAGALRLAGEDEQFF.